The 10 T cell receptor beta chains below were found in one sample sequenced in a study of OX40 agonist ivuxolimab in advanced cancers. The table came from immunoSEQ multiplex PCR; TCRdb's copy has only in-frame clones and leaves some out. Here the sample spans tens of thousands of clones, approximately 85% being singletons. Specimen: CD4+ or CD8+ T cells sorted from blood, collected in a trial of the OX40 agonist ivuxolimab. The receptors come from an adult with an advanced solid tumor such as melanoma, head and neck, liver or kidney cancer.

This chain joins TRBV5-1 and TRBJ2-7, with D unresolved. The CDR3 runs to 14 residues. The germline V gene encodes CDR1 SGHRS and CDR2 YFSETQ. Trimming pared 4 bases from V and 2 bases from J, leaving 13 bases between. The CDR3 DNA reads as TGCGCCAGCAGCGTTAGGACGGACCCCTACGAGCAGTACTTC. Amino acid sequence: CASSVRTDPYEQYF.

The chain has TRBV5-4 and TRBJ2-1; TRBD1 aligns across 8 bases. The CDR3 spans 18 residues. The germline CDR1 and CDR2 sequences are SGHNT and YYREEE (reference sequence). With 7 bases clipped from V and 4 bases from J, the junction kept 19 bases outside the gene matches. In nucleotides, the CDR3 is TGTGCCAGCCAGGAGCTCTCAGGAGGCAGGGGGCGTTACAATGAGCAGTTCTTC. Translating it yields CASQELSGGRGRYNEQFF.

This clone has just a few counts. This sequence joins TRBV2 and TRBJ1-5; D gene uncertain. V was trimmed by 7 bases and J by 1 base, leaving 8 bases between them. The CDR3 extends over 13 amino acids. Germline V gene sequence: CDR1 SNHLY, CDR2 FYNNEI. CDR3 coding DNA: TGTGCCAGCAAAGAAAGAAGCAATCAGCCCCAGCATTTT. Its protein is CASKERSNQPQHF.

This chain uses TRBV30 with TRBJ2-5; either TRBD1 or TRBD2 may fit D (5 bases each). The CDR3 covers 15 residues. Trimming left V 2 bases short and J 5 bases short, with 18 bases between. Germline lookup yields CDR1 GTSNPN and CDR2 SVGIG (reference sequence). Written as DNA, the CDR3 is TGTGCCTGGAGTATCGGTACTGGGGGTGGCGAGACCCAGTACTTC. Translation gives CAWSIGTGGGETQYF.

The V and J genes are TRBV21-1 and TRBJ2-7. TRBV21-1 is marked as a pseudogene. The CDR3 has 16 amino acids. The CDR3: CASSKVEGYESYEQYF. The CDR3 coding sequence is TGTGCCAGCAGCAAAGTAGAAGGGTACGAGTCCTACGAGCAGTACTTC.

This clone was observed once. In DNA, the CDR3 is TGTGCCAGCAGCTTAGATTCGATGGGTTACAATGAGCAGTTCTTC. Its protein product is CASSLDSMGYNEQFF. The V gene is TRBV7-2, the J gene TRBJ2-1; no reliable D call. The CDR3 consists of 15 residues. Germline lookup yields CDR1 SGHTA and CDR2 FQGNSA. The V end lost 1 base, the J end lost 4 bases, and 11 bases lay between the germline ends.

The chain links TRBV10-3 to TRBJ2-5; no clear D gene. The J call may not be correct, given that the DNA end is closer to TRBJ2-7. Germline CDR1 and CDR2: ENHRY and SYGVKD. This CDR3 has 14 amino acids. Here the CDR3 DNA reads TGTGCCATCAGTGAGGTTGTGGTATCCTACGAGCAGTACTTC. Its translation is CAISEVVVSYEQYF.

This rearrangement joins TRBV30 to TRBJ2-3, with D tentatively TRBD2 (5 bases). Trimming removed 2 bases from V and 6 bases from J, with 18 bases in between. This CDR3 has 15 amino acids. Per the germline V gene, CDR1 is GTSNPN and CDR2 is SVGIG (reference sequence). CDR3 DNA: TGTGCCTGGAGTTTTAGTAGCGTTGCCGGGGATACGCAGTATTTT. Translated: CAWSFSSVAGDTQYF.

V and J are TRBV4-1 and TRBJ2-3, with unresolved D. V shed 1 base and J shed 2 bases, with 4 bases lying between them. There are 13 residues in the CDR3. Germline values: CDR1 MGHRA, CDR2 YSYEKL. Here the CDR3 DNA reads TGCGCCAGCAGCCAAGTTCTCACAGATACGCAGTATTTT. This encodes CASSQVLTDTQYF.

The J gene is TRBJ2-3, the V gene TRBV2; either TRBD1 or TRBD2 may fit D (5 bases each). Germline assignment: CDR1 SNHLY and CDR2 FYNNEI. The V gene lost 6 bases and the J gene lost 11 bases, with 15 bases spanning the gap. This CDR3 has 12 residues. CDR3 in DNA: TGTGCCAGCAGAGGGGAGCATCTAAGGCAGTATTTT. Translating gives CASRGEHLRQYF.